This TCR beta chain was captured by sequencing in a study of blood T cells in healthy people across ages. On this clonotype itself: Its antigen is not known.

Sample-barcoded 5' priming and a J-beta primer mix drove a second PCR of about 7 to 11 cycles. MiXCR, applied by TCRdb to the 5' RACE reads, yields one record per CDR3 protein. The table has some 1.7 million distinct CDR3 sequences, roughly 30% seen once. Study findings and constraints: PBMCs that were unsorted prevented a conclusive naive versus antigen-experienced comparison.

The CDR3 contains 12 residues. The V end lost 3 bases, the J end lost 6 bases, and 9 bases lay between the germline ends. Looked up from germline, CDR1 is KGHSH and CDR2 is LQKENI. This sequence joins TRBV18 and TRBJ2-7, with D maybe TRBD2 (5 bases). The material sequenced was blood. This TCR derives from a woman in her twenties or thirties in good health. CDR3 DNA: TGTGCCAGCTCACCTCTAGCTCCCGAGCAGTACTTC. Protein sequence: CASSPLAPEQYF.